This T cell receptor (beta chain) was sequenced in a study of T cells in Graves' hyperthyroidism and ophthalmopathy. The study's findings and limits: A model of 13 V-J pairs discriminated ophthalmopathy from stable hyperthyroidism. Model-based prediction identified ophthalmopathy a median around 6.5 months prior to its onset.

In its sample, this clonotype was seen a few times. The antigen remains unidentified. Those patients with uncontrolled infection, other autoimmune disease, pregnancy or lactation were excluded. TCR beta CDR3 regions were amplified from RNA. A first-round RT-PCR of the TCR CDR3 used the HTBI primer set. TCRdb re-called the multiplex PCR reads with MiXCR, one entry per CDR3 protein. Of hundreds of thousands of distinct CDR3 sequences listed, 12% to 15% are singletons. Per germline, CDR1 SEHNR and CDR2 FQNEAQ (reference sequence). V lost 2 bases and J 2 bases, leaving 9 bases between the germline ends. The CDR3 is made up of 14 amino acids.

The chain has TRBV7-9 and TRBJ2-5; no definite D call. The specimen was blood. This TCR was sampled from a woman younger than 30 with Graves' hyperthyroidism. CDR3 sequence (DNA): TGTGCCAGCAGCTTAAAACGGAAACAAGAGACCCAGTACTTC. The encoded protein is CASSLKRKQETQYF.